This TCR beta chain was obtained from a study of blood T cells in healthy people across ages. Note on this clonotype: This may come from a read error, since a much larger clone is one base off.

Through a sample-barcoded 5' primer and a J-beta primer mix, a second PCR was run for roughly 6 to 11 cycles. Each cDNA molecule received a tag from a template-switch adaptor that had 12 random nucleotides. TCRdb analysed the 5' RACE reads with MiXCR anew, one entry per CDR3 protein. The sample lists around 1,800,000 distinct CDR3 sequences; roughly 43% were seen once. The CDR3 sequence is 13 residues long. CDR1 is SQVTM and CDR2 is ANQGSEA in the germline V gene. The V end was cut by 2 bases, the J end by 10 bases, with 15 bases between. Total RNA extracted from each sample amounted to at least 6 micrograms.

The chain links TRBV29-1 to TRBJ2-1; D not certain. This TCR was sampled from a human donor in good health. Sequences were obtained from blood. As DNA, the CDR3 is TGCAGCGTTGAAATTTCGGGTACCTACGAGCAGTTCTTC. Translating it yields CSVEISGTYEQFF.